This entry concerns a single TCR beta chain. Antigen specificity is unknown. CDR3 length: 13 amino acids. Germline loops: CDR1 SGHTA, CDR2 FQGTGA. The V gene lost 4 bases and the J gene lost 4 bases, with 10 bases spanning the gap. The data were obtained in a study of OX40 agonist ivuxolimab in advanced cancers. Broader study findings: Low normalized T-cell clonal expansion was also seen in some nonresponders.

Method: immunoSEQ multiplex PCR; TCRdb's copy keeps in-frame clones and lacks some. The repertoire holds 70,000 to 95,000 clones, with about 91% as singletons. Enrollment shut out patients with autoimmune disease history or systemic immunosuppression. The sequences come from CD4+ or CD8+ T cells sorted from blood, collected in a trial of the OX40 agonist ivuxolimab. This clonotype was obtained from an adult with an advanced solid tumor such as melanoma, head and neck, liver or kidney cancer. This rearrangement joins TRBV7-3 to TRBJ2-5, with TRBD2 as a possible D gene (6 bases). The CDR3 reads CASSSLGGETQYF. The CDR3 DNA reads TGTGCCAGCAGCTCCCTCGGGGGAGAGACCCAGTACTTC.